This entry concerns a single TCR beta chain. Some clones are missing from TCRdb's copy, which holds only in-frame ones; the method was immunoSEQ multiplex PCR. The sample lists around 62,000 clones, 90% occurring once. The germline V gene has CDR1 LGHNA and CDR2 YNFKEQ. CDR3 length equals 17 residues. The junction had 7 bases not matched to a gene; V was cut back by 5 bases and J by 1 base. This specimen belongs to a study of T cell changes during pregnancy in multiple sclerosis. The sample in question was peripheral blood, obtained in the third trimester of pregnancy. This TCR came from a female donor with multiple sclerosis, enrolled in a pregnancy study. The V call is TRBV4-2, the J call TRBJ2-3; 12 nucleotides agree with TRBD2. The CDR3 reads CASSGPSGRVGTDTQYF. The CDR3 DNA sequence: TGTGCCAGCAGCGGTCCTAGCGGGAGGGTAGGCACAGATACGCAGTATTTT.